These T cell receptor beta chains were read from a single sample in a study of blood T cell repertoires in COVID-19. Clones were sequenced by immunoSEQ multiplex PCR, and TCRdb holds only the in-frame ones, with some missing. The table includes approximately 310,000 clones, roughly 87% detected once. The sample taken for sequencing was peripheral blood. The origin of the receptors is a middle-aged man with active or convalescent COVID-19. Each CDR3 is given with its conserved first and last residue. Fields, in order: CDR3 DNA, CDR3 protein, V gene, J gene, D gene, clone size. The D gene is left open where the match is weak. Rows may omit the clone size; those that give it use once, few, many or a size class.

TGTGCCAGCTCACCCGGACATCTGAACACCGGGGAGCTGTTTTTT	CASSPGHLNTGELFF	TRBV18	TRBJ2-2	NA	NA
TGTGCCAGCAGTGATTGGACTAGCGGGGCCTACAATGAGCAGTTCTTC	CASSDWTSGAYNEQFF	TRBV2	TRBJ2-1	TRBD2	NA
TGTGCCAGCAGCGTTCGGGGGACCGGGGAGCTGTTTTTT	CASSVRGTGELFF	TRBV9	TRBJ2-2	NA	NA
TGTGCCAGCAACCCACATGGTGGACAGGGGGTTTACGAGCAGTACTTC	CASNPHGGQGVYEQYF	TRBV28	TRBJ2-7	TRBD1	NA
TGTGCCAGCAGTTTCCCCCGGACAGGGAATGAAAAACTGTTTTTT	CASSFPRTGNEKLFF	TRBV28	TRBJ1-4	TRBD1	NA
TGTGCCAGCTCACCACCCGGGACTTATGGCTACACCTTC	CASSPPGTYGYTF	TRBV18	TRBJ1-2	NA	NA
TGTGCCAGCAGTGAAAGGGAGAGGTTCGAGCAGTACTTC	CASSERERFEQYF	TRBV6-1	TRBJ2-7	NA	once
TGTGCCAGCAGCCGTTTGAACACTGAAGCTTTCTTT	CASSRLNTEAFF	TRBV11-2	TRBJ1-1	NA	NA
TGTGCCAGCAGTTTGAACAGGGGGCGAAGCGGGGAGCTGTTTTTT	CASSLNRGRSGELFF	TRBV28	TRBJ2-2	TRBD1	NA
TGTGCCAGCTCCCTTGGGAGTTACACCGGGGAGCTGTTTTTT	CASSLGSYTGELFF	TRBV18	TRBJ2-2	NA	NA
TGTGCCAGCAGCTTGGGGGGGACAGGGGCGGGAGATACGCAGTATTTT	CASSLGGTGAGDTQYF	TRBV5-4	TRBJ2-3	TRBD1	NA
TGTGCCAGCAGTGGAGGGGCTAATTCACCCCTCCACTTT	CASSGGANSPLHF	TRBV28	TRBJ1-6	NA	NA
TGTGCCAGCTCACCACCGATGGCAGGGGGAGGTCAGCCCCAGCATTTT	CASSPPMAGGGQPQHF	TRBV18	TRBJ1-5	TRBD1	few
TGTGCCAGCTCACCTGGACTGAACTACGAGCAGTACTTC	CASSPGLNYEQYF	TRBV18	TRBJ2-7	NA	NA
TGCGCCAGCAGCCGGCTACCACAGGGAGCCGCCGCCCCGTATGGCTACACCTTC	CASSRLPQGAAAPYGYTF	TRBV5-1	TRBJ1-2	NA	NA